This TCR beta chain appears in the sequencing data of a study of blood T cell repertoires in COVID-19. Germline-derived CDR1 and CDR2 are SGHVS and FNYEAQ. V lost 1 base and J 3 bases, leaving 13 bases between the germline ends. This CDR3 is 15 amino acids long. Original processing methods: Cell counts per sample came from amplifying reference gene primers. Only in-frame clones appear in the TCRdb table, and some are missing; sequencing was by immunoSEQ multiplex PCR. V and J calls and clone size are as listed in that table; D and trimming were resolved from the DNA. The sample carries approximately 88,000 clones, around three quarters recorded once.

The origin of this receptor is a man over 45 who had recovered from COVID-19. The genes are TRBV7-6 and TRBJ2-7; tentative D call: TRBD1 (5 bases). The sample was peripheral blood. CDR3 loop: CASSLESGKHYEQYF. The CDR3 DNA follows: TGTGCCAGCAGCTTAGAATCAGGGAAACACTACGAGCAGTACTTC.